The next 8 T cell receptor beta chains were all read from a single sample in a study of regulatory T cells in long-lasting Graves disease. Time point here: persistent/refractory GD, antithyroid drugs over 5 years with positive TRAb. The authors made the TCR library using RNA they extracted from PBMCs. The TCR beta library used iRepertoire HTBI primers with Arm-PCR amplification of CDR3. Using its own MiXCR run on the multiplex PCR reads, TCRdb lists one record per CDR3 protein. In the table there are 350,000 to 450,000 distinct CDR3 sequences, roughly 20% of which are singletons. The source was peripheral blood mononuclear cells (PBMCs), collected when the disease was refractory, from a patient treated with antithyroid drugs. The receptors were sampled from a female donor with Graves disease.

Many counts were recorded for this clonotype. This sequence joins TRBV5-1 and TRBJ2-2; D is unresolved. This CDR3 comprises 12 residues. CDR1 is SGHRS and CDR2 is YFSETQ in the germline V gene. The ends were cut back, 4 bases at V and 8 bases at J, with 9 bases in the middle. CDR3 in amino acids: CASSPAVGELFF. In DNA form, the CDR3 reads TGCGCCAGCAGCCCGGCCGTGGGGGAGCTGTTTTTT.

The chain combines TRBV18 with TRBJ2-7; weak D call: TRBD2 (7 bases). V was shortened by 3 bases and J by 3 bases, with 12 bases between the two germline ends. The V gene's germline CDR1 is KGHSH and CDR2 LQKENI. This CDR3 has 14 residues. The CDR3 nucleotides are TGTGCCAGCTCACCGGGGGGGCTGAACTACGAGCAGTACTTC. It yields the protein CASSPGGLNYEQYF.

This clonotype was seen only a few times. This chain links TRBV20-1 with TRBJ1-2; 7 bases align to TRBD1. The germline gives CDR1 DFQATT, CDR2 SNEGSKA (reference sequence). Unmatched junction bases numbered 10, after V lost 0 bases and J lost 6 bases. This CDR3 contains 15 residues. The CDR3 DNA reads as TGCAGTGCTAGAGACCCCTCGGGGACAGTAGATGGCTACACCTTC. Residues: CSARDPSGTVDGYTF.

V gene TRBV13 combines with J gene TRBJ2-7; 8 nucleotides align to TRBD2. The V segment lost 4 bases and the J segment 4 bases; nucleotides outside the gene matches: 9. There are 15 residues in the CDR3. Germline CDR1 PRHDT, CDR2 FYEKMQ (reference sequence). CDR3 residues: CASSSMGAGEYEQYF. The CDR3 bases are TGTGCCAGCAGCTCGATGGGAGCGGGAGAGTACGAGCAGTACTTC.

This clonotype was observed at least ten times. J is TRBJ2-7 and V is TRBV28; 11 nucleotides line up with TRBD1. CDR3 length equals 12 residues. CDR1 and CDR2 (germline): MDHEN, SYDVKM. The ends lost 8 bases at V and 6 bases at J; junction bases unmatched: 3. The CDR3 loop reads CASSGQGGEQYF. The DNA of the CDR3 is TGTGCCAGCTCGGGACAGGGGGGCGAGCAGTACTTC.

This clonotype has at least ten counts. J is TRBJ1-2 and V is TRBV27; 10 bases line up with TRBD1. The V and J ends lost 3 bases and 6 bases, in that order; junction bases with no gene match: 19. The CDR3 consists of 19 residues. Per germline, CDR1 MNHEY and CDR2 SMNVEV (reference sequence). For the CDR3, the DNA is TGTGCCAGCAGTTTCCTCGTCCCCCCCCAGGGACAGGGGTCCCATGGCTACACCTTC. Translated, it gives CASSFLVPPQGQGSHGYTF.

This clonotype was picked up many times. This rearrangement joins TRBV12-3 or TRBV12-4 to TRBJ2-2; perhaps TRBD2 as D (5 bases). V was clipped by 6 bases and J by 3 bases, with 17 bases between them. The CDR3 totals 16 residues. DNA for the CDR3: TGTGCCAGCAGCTATGGAGGAGGATCTTACACCGGGGAGCTGTTTTTT. Its protein product is CASSYGGGSYTGELFF.

Ten or more counts support this clonotype. The CDR3 here is CASSLVSGTKETQYF. CDR3 DNA: TGTGCCAGCAGCTTAGTCTCCGGGACTAAAGAGACCCAGTACTTC. The chain couples TRBV7-9 to TRBJ2-5; 7 bases map to TRBD2. This CDR3 has 15 residues. Trimming at V came to 1 base and at J to 3 bases, leaving 5 bases not matched to a gene. Per the germline V gene, CDR1 is SEHNR and CDR2 is FQNEAQ (reference sequence).